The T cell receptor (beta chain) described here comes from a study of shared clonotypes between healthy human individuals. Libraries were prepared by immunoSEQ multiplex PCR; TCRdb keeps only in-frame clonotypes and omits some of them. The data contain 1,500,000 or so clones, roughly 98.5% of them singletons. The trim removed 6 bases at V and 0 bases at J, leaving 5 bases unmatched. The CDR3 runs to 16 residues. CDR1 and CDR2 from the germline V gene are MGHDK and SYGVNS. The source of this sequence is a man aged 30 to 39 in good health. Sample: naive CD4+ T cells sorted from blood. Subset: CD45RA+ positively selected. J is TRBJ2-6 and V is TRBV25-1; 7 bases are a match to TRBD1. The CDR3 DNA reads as TGTGCCAGCAGCAGACAGGGTGTCTCTGGGGCCAACGTCCTGACTTTC. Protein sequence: CASSRQGVSGANVLTF.